The TCR beta chain described here comes from a study of OX40 agonist ivuxolimab in advanced cancers. Background on the study: Every patient in dose escalation had hepatocellular carcinoma, melanoma, renal cell or head and neck cancer.

Note on this clone: Its antigen is still unknown.

Libraries were prepared by immunoSEQ multiplex PCR; TCRdb keeps only in-frame clonotypes and omits some of them. The sample records under 70,000 clones, roughly 85% being singletons. Study results and caveats: Which antigen the expanded peripheral T cells recognized is unknown. CD8+ T cells averaged more expanded clones than CD4+.

Patients with autoimmune history or systemic immunosuppression were excluded. Germline CDR1 is SGHVS and CDR2 is FNYEAQ. There are 12 residues in the CDR3. Trimming cost V 5 bases and J 5 bases, with 9 bases left between them. This chain connects TRBV7-6 to TRBJ2-5; D possibly corresponds to TRBD2 (6 bases). This TCR came from an adult with an advanced solid tumor such as melanoma, head and neck, liver or kidney cancer. This specimen consisted of CD4+ or CD8+ T cells sorted from blood, obtained in a trial of the OX40 agonist ivuxolimab. As DNA, the CDR3 is TGTGCCAGCAGCGGGGGGAGTGAGACCCAGTACTTC. It is translated as CASSGGSETQYF.